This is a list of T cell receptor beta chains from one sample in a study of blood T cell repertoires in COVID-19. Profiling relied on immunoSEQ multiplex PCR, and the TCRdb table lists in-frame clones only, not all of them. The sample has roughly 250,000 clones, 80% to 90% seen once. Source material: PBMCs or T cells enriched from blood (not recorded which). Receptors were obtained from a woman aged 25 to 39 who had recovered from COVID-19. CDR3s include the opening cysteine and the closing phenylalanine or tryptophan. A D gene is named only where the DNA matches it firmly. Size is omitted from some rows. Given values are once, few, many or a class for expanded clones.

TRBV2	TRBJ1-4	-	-	TGTGCCAGCAGTGGGGTAGGACAGCCGACCTCTAATGAAAAACTGTTTTTT	CASSGVGQPTSNEKLFF
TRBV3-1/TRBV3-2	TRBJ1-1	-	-	TGTGCCAGCAGCCAAGGGTGGCTAGGACAGCAGTCCACTGAAGCTTTCTTT	CASSQGWLGQQSTEAFF
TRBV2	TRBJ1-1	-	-	TGTGCCAGTGGGGGGATGAACACTGAAGCTTTCTTT	CASGGMNTEAFF
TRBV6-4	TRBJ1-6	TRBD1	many	TGTGCCAGCGGACAGGGGGATAATTCACCCCTCCACTTT	CASGQGDNSPLHF
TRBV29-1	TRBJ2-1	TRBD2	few	TGCAGCGTCGTCAGTGGCGGGGGGTACAATGAGCAGTTCTTC	CSVVSGGGYNEQFF
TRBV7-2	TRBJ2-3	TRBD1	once	TGTGCCAGCAGCTTAGCGCTTGGACAGGGGGCTAGCACAGATACGCAGTATTTT	CASSLALGQGASTDTQYF
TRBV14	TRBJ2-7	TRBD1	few	TGTGCCAGCAGCCCAGCCCGGGACAGGGTTTTAGTGCGTTACGAGCAGTACTTC	CASSPARDRVLVRYEQYF
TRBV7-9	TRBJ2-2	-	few	TGTGCCAGCAGCTTAGTCGATAGCGGGGAGCTGTTTTTT	CASSLVDSGELFF
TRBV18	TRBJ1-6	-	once	TGTGCCAGCTCACCAGGGTTACAGAAGAATAATTCACCCCTCCACTTT	CASSPGLQKNNSPLHF
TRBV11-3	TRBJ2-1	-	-	TGTGCCAGCAGCTTAGAGGCAGGCAATGAGCAGTTCTTC	CASSLEAGNEQFF
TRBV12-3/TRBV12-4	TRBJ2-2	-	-	TGTGCCAGCAGTTTAAGCCCCGGGGAGCTGTTTTTT	CASSLSPGELFF
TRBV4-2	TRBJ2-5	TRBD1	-	TGTGCCAGCAGCCAAGTCACAGGGGAGGAGACCCAGTACTTC	CASSQVTGEETQYF
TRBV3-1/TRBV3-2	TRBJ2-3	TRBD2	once	TGTGCCAGCAGCGGGGAGCGGGAGTACACAGATACGCAGTATTTT	CASSGEREYTDTQYF
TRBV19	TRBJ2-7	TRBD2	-	TGTGCCAGTAGTCTTCTAGCGGGAGGAAGTTACGAGCAGTACTTC	CASSLLAGGSYEQYF
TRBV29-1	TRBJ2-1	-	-	TGCAGCGTTGATTCTCCCGGAGACTCCTACAATGAGCAGTTCTTC	CSVDSPGDSYNEQFF
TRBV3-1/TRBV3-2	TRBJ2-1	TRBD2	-	TGTGCCAGCAGCCAAGAAGGACTAGCGGACAATGAGCAGTTCTTC	CASSQEGLADNEQFF
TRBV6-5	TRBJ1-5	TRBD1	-	TGTGCCAGCAGTTACTCGGGGACAGGTAATCAGCCCCAGCATTTT	CASSYSGTGNQPQHF
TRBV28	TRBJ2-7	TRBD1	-	TGTGCCAGCAGTCCACAGGGGTCTTCCTACGAGCAGTACTTC	CASSPQGSSYEQYF
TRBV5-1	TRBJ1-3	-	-	TGCGCCAGCAGCTTGGGGGCAGATTCTGGAAACACCATATATTTT	CASSLGADSGNTIYF
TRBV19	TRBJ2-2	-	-	TGTGCCAGTAGATCAGGGAACACCGGGGAGCTGTTTTTT	CASRSGNTGELFF
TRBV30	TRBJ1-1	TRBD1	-	TGTGCCTGGGGGACAGGATCCCCTGAAGCTTTCTTT	CAWGTGSPEAFF
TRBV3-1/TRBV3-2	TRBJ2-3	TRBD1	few	TGTGCCAGCAGCCAGCCGGGACAGGTCGGGGGTACAGATACGCAGTATTTT	CASSQPGQVGGTDTQYF
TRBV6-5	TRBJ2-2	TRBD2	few	TGTGCCAGCACTTACTTGGGACTAGCGGGGACCGGGGAGCTGTTTTTT	CASTYLGLAGTGELFF
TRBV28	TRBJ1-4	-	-	TGTGCCAGCAGTTTATCCCTCGGGACAACTAATGAAAAACTGTTTTTT	CASSLSLGTTNEKLFF
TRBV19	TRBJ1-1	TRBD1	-	TGTGCCAGTAGTATACAGGGGGACACTGAAGCTTTCTTT	CASSIQGDTEAFF
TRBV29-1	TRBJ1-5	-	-	TGCAGCGTTGGTGAGGATGCGAATAGCAATCAGCCCCAGCATTTT	CSVGEDANSNQPQHF
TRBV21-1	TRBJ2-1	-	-	TGTGCCAGCAGCAAAGCGGGAGAAGTACTAGCGGGAGAGTACAATGAGCAGTTCTTC	CASSKAGEVLAGEYNEQFF
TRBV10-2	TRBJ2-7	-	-	TGCGCCAGCACCACAGGACGGCCGAGCTCCTACGAGCAGTACTTC	CASTTGRPSSYEQYF
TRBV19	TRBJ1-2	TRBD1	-	TGTGCCAGTAGGCGTTCGGGACAGGACCATAACTATGGCTACACCTTC	CASRRSGQDHNYGYTF
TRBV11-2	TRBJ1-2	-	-	TGTGCCAGCAGCCCCAACACCCCCAGCACCCGACAGAGCATCTATGGCTACACCTTC	CASSPNTPSTRQSIYGYTF
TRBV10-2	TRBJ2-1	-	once	TGCGCCAGCGCCGGGACTTACCTTTACTACAATGAGCAGTTCTTC	CASAGTYLYYNEQFF
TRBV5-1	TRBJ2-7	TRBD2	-	TGCGCCAGCAGCTTGAACCTAGCGGGGGGCTCCTACGAGCAGTACTTC	CASSLNLAGGSYEQYF
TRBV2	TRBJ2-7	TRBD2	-	TGTGCCAGCAGTGTGGCTAGCGGAGGCGGGGAGCAGTACTTC	CASSVASGGGEQYF
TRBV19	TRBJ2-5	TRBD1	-	TGTGCCAGTAGTATCGCCTGGACAGGTAGAGAGACCCAGTACTTC	CASSIAWTGRETQYF
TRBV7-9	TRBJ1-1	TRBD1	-	TGTGCCAGCAGATTAGGGATTGGACAGGGGGTGGGCACTGAAGCTTTCTTT	CASRLGIGQGVGTEAFF
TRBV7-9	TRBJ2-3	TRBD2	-	TGTGCCAGCACCTCACTACTCACTAGCGGGTCGTTCGTGGATACGCAGTATTTT	CASTSLLTSGSFVDTQYF
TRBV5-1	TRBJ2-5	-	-	TGCGCCAGCAGCTTCGGGGTCGGGCGGGGACAAGAGACCCAGTACTTC	CASSFGVGRGQETQYF
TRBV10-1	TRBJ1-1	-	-	TGCGCCAGCAGTGAGTCCAGGGGCACTGAAGCTTTCTTT	CASSESRGTEAFF
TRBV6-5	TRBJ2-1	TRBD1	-	TGTGCCAGCCGCCGATCTCAGGGGGCCAGTAATGAGCAGTTCTTC	CASRRSQGASNEQFF
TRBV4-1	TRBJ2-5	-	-	TGCGCCAGCAGCTCCCAGGAGCGGGAGACCCAGTACTTC	CASSSQERETQYF
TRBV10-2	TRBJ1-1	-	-	TGCGCCAGCAGTGAACAGGGAAACACTGAAGCTTTCTTT	CASSEQGNTEAFF
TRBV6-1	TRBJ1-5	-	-	TGTGCCAGCAGTGACAGGGTGGACTATAGCAATCAGCCCCAGCATTTT	CASSDRVDYSNQPQHF
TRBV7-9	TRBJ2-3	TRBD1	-	TGTGCCAGCAGCGCCGGTGGGACAGACACAGATACGCAGTATTTT	CASSAGGTDTDTQYF
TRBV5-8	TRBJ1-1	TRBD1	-	TGTGCCAGCAGCGCCGGGACAGTGAGGAACACTGAAGCTTTCTTT	CASSAGTVRNTEAFF
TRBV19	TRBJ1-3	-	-	TGTGCCAGTAAAAATGACGGGACTCCCTCTGGAAACACCATATATTTT	CASKNDGTPSGNTIYF
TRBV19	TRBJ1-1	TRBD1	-	TGTGCCAGTAACAGGGGGCTGAACACTGAAGCTTTCTTT	CASNRGLNTEAFF
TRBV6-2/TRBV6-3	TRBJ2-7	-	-	TGTGCCAGCAGTCCCCAGGACTACGAGCAGTACTTC	CASSPQDYEQYF
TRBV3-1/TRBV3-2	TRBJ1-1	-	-	TGTGCCAGCAGCACCAACGGGGGAGATACTGAAGCTTTCTTT	CASSTNGGDTEAFF
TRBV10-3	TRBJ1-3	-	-	TGTGCCATCAGTGAGACAGGAGGAAACACCATATATTTT	CAISETGGNTIYF
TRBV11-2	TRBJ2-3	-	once	TGTGCCAGCAGCTTATCACGCGGCCGCTCTTCAGATACGCAGTATTTT	CASSLSRGRSSDTQYF
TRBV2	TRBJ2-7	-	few	TGTGCCAGCAGTGAAAGGAGGAGCTGGCTAGCCTCCTACGAGCAGTACTTC	CASSERRSWLASYEQYF
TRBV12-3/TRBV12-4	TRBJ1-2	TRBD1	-	TGTGCCAGCAGCCCTCAACAGGGGTATGGCTACACCTTC	CASSPQQGYGYTF
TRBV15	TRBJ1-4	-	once	TGTGCCACCAGAAACAGGGAGCGAGAAAAACTGTTTTTT	CATRNREREKLFF
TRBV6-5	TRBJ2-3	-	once	TGTGCCAGCAGTTACATCCCTAGGGGGAGCACAGATACGCAGTATTTT	CASSYIPRGSTDTQYF